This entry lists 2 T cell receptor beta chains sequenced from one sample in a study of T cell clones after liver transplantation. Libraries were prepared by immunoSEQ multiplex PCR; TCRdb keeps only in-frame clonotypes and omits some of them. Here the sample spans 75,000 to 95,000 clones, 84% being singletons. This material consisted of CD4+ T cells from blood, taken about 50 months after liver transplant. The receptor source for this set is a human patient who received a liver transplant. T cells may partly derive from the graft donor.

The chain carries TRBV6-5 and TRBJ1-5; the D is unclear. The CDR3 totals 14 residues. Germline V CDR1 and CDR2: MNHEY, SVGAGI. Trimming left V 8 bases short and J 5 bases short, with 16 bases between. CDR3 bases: TGTGCCAGCGGGTTGGGAGGGCAACATCAGCCCCAGCATTTT. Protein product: CASGLGGQHQPQHF.

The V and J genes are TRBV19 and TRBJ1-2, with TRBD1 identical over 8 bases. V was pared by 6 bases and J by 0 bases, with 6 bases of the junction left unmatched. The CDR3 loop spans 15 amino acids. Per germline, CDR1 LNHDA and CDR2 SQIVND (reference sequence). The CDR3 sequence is CASRPEQGANYGYTF. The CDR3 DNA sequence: TGTGCCAGTAGGCCCGAACAGGGGGCTAACTATGGCTACACCTTC.